This is a list of T cell receptor beta chains from one sample in a study of chemoradiotherapy in HPV16-positive cancers. Profiling relied on immunoSEQ multiplex PCR, and the TCRdb table lists in-frame clones only, not all of them. The data show thousands of clones, with about three quarters seen just once and roughly a quarter held by the top ten. Sequencing was performed on tumor tissue, taken from a patient who underwent chemoradiotherapy. All receptors come from a human donor with HPV-associated anogenital cancer. Each CDR3 is given with its conserved first and last residue.

13,TRBV29-1,TRBJ2-1,CSAPAGGASEQFF
19,TRBV7-8,TRBJ2-1,CASSFGTGGDLSSYNEQFF
13,TRBV27,TRBJ1-1,CASRTGGHTEAFF
13,TRBV5-1,TRBJ1-1,CASRDRVNTEAFF
15,TRBV9,TRBJ1-1,CASSVVGSGTTEAFF
13,TRBV29-1,TRBJ2-3,CSVDSTATDTQYF
12,TRBV5-1,TRBJ2-1,CASLGRYNEQFF
15,TRBV11-3,TRBJ1-2,CASSLGRGVNYGYTF
13,TRBV7-7,TRBJ2-2,CASSLVGSGELFF
17,TRBV19,TRBJ2-6,CASRRTGANTGANVLTF
15,TRBV7-8,TRBJ1-1,CASSLIDSGFTEAFF
16,TRBV5-8,TRBJ1-2,CASSQVTGGLKDGYTF
14,TRBV5-1,TRBJ1-1,CASRDRPANTEAFF
16,TRBV7-2,TRBJ2-1,CASSPYLAGVNNEQFF
14,TRBV28,TRBJ2-3,CASSLSGEADTQYF
15,TRBV6-5,TRBJ1-4,CASSYSGGYYEKLFF
13,TRBV6-5,TRBJ1-5,CASSTGGNQPQHF
13,TRBV18,TRBJ2-5,CASSPRQDVTQYF
16,TRBV7-8,TRBJ2-5,CASSPGAAGSSWTQYF
15,TRBV9,TRBJ1-2,CASSRVGTENYGYTF
15,TRBV19,TRBJ1-1,CASSISGQGTFEAFF
13,TRBV7-9,TRBJ1-6,CASRGAVNSPLHF
14,TRBV6-6,TRBJ1-1,CASSYSTDNTEAFF
16,TRBV27,TRBJ2-1,CASSRGRGASYNEQFF
14,TRBV5-8,TRBJ2-7,CASSFPTVSYEQYF
14,TRBV11-3,TRBJ2-7,CASSFPTVSYEQYF
14,TRBV7-2,TRBJ1-3,CASSSRGQGNTIYF
18,TRBV19,TRBJ2-1,CASEGGSGSGITYNEQFF
13,TRBV9,TRBJ2-3,CASSTRSRDTQYF
15,TRBV14,TRBJ2-3,CASSGRSDYTDTQYF
12,TRBV5-4,TRBJ2-5,CASNFRGETQYF
13,TRBV7-2,TRBJ1-1,CASSGQLYTEAFF
13,TRBV5-1,TRBJ2-7,CASRPDSSYEQYF
13,TRBV6-1,TRBJ2-3,CASGSGSKDTQYF
12,TRBV5-1,TRBJ2-1,CASSQLDYEQFF
15,TRBV9,TRBJ2-1,CASSLAGGLVDEQFF
14,TRBV6-1,TRBJ1-2,CASSGTHFNYGYTF
12,TRBV19,TRBJ1-1,CASRQGVGEAFF
18,TRBV5-8,TRBJ2-3,CASSQELQASGATDTQYF
15,TRBV11-3,TRBJ2-5,CASSSVGLAHETQYF
15,TRBV29-1,TRBJ2-5,CSVERGTGGPATQYF
14,TRBV6-1,TRBJ2-1,CASTGLAGANEQFF
16,TRBV27,TRBJ2-1,CASSSSKVGAYNEQFF
12,TRBV6-1,TRBJ1-1,CASSFGKTEAFF